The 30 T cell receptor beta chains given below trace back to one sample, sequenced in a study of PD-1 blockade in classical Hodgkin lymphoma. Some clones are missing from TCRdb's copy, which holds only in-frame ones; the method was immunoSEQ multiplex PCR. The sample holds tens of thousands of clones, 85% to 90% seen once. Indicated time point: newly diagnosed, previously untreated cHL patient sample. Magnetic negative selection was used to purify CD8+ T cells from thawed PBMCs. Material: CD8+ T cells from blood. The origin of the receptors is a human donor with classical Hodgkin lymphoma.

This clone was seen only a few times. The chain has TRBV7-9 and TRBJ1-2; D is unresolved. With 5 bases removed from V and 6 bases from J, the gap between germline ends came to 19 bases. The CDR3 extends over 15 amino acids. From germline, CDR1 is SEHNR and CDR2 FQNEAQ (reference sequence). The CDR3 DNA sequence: TGTGCCAGCAGCCCCACCACGGGTTCTCTGGATGGCTACACCTTC. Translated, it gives CASSPTTGSLDGYTF.

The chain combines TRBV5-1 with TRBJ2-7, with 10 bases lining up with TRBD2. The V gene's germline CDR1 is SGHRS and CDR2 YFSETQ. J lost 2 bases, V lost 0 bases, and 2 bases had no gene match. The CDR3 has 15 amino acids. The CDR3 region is CASSLGSGGTYEQYF. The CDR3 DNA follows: TGCGCCAGCAGCTTGGGTAGCGGGGGGACCTACGAGCAGTACTTC.

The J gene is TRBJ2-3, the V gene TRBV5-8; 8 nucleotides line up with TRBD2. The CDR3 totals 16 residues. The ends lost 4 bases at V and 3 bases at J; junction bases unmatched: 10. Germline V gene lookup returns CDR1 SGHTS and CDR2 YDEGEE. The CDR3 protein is CASSPGTRRLTDTQYF. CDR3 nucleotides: TGTGCCAGCAGCCCCGGGACTAGACGGTTAACAGATACGCAGTATTTT.

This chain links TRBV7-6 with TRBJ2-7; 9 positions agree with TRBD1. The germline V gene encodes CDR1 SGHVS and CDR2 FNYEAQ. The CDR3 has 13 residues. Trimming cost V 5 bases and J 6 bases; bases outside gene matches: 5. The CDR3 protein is CASSPGQGGEQYF. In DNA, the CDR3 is TGTGCCAGCAGCCCGGGACAGGGAGGCGAGCAGTACTTC.

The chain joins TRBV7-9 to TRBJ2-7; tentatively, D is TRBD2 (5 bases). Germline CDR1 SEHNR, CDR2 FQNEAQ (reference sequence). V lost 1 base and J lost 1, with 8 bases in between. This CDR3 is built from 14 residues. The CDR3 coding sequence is TGTGCCAGCAGCTTAGTGGGGAGTTCCTACGAGCAGTACTTC. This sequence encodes CASSLVGSSYEQYF.

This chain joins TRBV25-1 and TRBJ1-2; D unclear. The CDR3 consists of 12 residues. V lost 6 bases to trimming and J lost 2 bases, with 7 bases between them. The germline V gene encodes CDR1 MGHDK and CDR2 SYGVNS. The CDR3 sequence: CASRGGNYGYTF. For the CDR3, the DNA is TGTGCCAGCAGGGGCGGGAACTATGGCTACACCTTC.

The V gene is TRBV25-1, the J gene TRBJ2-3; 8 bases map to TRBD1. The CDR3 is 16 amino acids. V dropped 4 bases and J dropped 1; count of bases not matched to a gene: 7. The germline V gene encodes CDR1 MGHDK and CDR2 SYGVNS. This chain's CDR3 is CASSAFVTGGTDTQYF. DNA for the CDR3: TGTGCCAGCAGTGCGTTTGTGACAGGGGGCACAGATACGCAGTATTTT. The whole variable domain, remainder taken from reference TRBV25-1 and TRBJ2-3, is EADIYQTPRYLVIGTGKKITLECSQTMGHDKMYWYQQDPGMELHLIHYSYGVNSTEKGDLSSESTVSRIRTEHFPLTLESARPSHTSQYLCASSAFVTGGTDTQYFGPGTRLTVL.

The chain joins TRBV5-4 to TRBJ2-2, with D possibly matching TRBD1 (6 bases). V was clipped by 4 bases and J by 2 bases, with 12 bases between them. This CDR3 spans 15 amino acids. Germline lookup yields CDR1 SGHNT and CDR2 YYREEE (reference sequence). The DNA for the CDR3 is TGTGCCAGCAGCATAGGACAGATCAACACCGGGGAGCTGTTTTTT. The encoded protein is CASSIGQINTGELFF.

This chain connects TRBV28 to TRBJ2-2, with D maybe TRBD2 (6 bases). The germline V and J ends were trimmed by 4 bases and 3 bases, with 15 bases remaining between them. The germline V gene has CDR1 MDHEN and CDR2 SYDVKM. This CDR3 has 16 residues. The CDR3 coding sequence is TGTGCCAGCAGTTATGGCACGGGAGCTTACACCGGGGAGCTGTTTTTT. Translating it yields CASSYGTGAYTGELFF.

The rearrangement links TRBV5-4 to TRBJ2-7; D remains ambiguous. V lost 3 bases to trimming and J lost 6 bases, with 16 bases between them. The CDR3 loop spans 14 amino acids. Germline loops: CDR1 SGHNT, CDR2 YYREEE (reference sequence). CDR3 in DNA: TGTGCCAGCAGCTCGGACGGTGGGGAAATCGAGCAGTACTTC. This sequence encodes CASSSDGGEIEQYF.

The CDR3 is CASSFGLGGYEQFF. In DNA, the CDR3 is TGTGCCAGCAGCTTCGGTTTAGGGGGCTATGAGCAGTTCTTC. The chain joins TRBV7-2 to TRBJ2-1; 7 nucleotides match TRBD1. The germline CDR1 and CDR2 sequences are SGHTA and FQGNSA. The CDR3 has 14 residues. Trimming at V came to 3 bases and at J to 8 bases, leaving 7 bases not matched to a gene.

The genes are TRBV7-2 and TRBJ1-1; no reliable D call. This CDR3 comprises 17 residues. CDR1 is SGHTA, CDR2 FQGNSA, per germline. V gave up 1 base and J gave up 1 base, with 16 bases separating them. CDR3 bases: TGTGCCAGCAGCTTAGGGGGTGGCCGCCTTTCGAACACTGAAGCTTTCTTT. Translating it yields CASSLGGGRLSNTEAFF.

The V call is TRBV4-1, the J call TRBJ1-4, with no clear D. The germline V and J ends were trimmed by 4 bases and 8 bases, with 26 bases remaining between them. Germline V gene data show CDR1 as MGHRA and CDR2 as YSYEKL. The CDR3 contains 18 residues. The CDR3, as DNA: TGCGCCAGCAGCCGCGCCGAATCAATGGGTCAAGGAAGGGAAAAACTGTTTTTT. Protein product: CASSRAESMGQGREKLFF.

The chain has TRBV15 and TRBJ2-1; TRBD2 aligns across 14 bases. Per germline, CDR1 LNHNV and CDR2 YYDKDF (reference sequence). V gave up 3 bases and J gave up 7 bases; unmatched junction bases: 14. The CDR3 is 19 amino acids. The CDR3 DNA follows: TGTGCCACCAGCAGCCCGGGACTAGCGGGAGAAGGGATTTGGAATGAGCAGTTCTTC. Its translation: CATSSPGLAGEGIWNEQFF.

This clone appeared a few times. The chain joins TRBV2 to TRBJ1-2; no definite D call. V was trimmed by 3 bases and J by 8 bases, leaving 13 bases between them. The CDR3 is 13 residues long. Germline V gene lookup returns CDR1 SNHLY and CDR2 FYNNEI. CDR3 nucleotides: TGTGCCAGCAGTGATGGCCCGCTTGCGGGCTACACCTTC. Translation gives CASSDGPLAGYTF.

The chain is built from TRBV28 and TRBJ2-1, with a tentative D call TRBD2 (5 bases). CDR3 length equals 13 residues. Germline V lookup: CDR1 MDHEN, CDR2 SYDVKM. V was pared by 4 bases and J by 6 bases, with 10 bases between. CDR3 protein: CASSSGSGNEQFF. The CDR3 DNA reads TGTGCCAGCAGTTCAGGCAGCGGCAATGAGCAGTTCTTC.

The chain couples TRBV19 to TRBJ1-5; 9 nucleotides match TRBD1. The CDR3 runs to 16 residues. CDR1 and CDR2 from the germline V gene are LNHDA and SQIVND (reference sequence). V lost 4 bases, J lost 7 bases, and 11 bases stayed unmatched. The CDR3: CASSTPLTGGRQPQHF. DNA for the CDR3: TGTGCCAGTAGTACTCCCTTGACAGGGGGAAGACAGCCCCAGCATTTT.

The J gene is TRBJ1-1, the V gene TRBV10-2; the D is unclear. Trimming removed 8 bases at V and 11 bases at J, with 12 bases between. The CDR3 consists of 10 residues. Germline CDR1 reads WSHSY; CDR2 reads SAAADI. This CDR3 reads CASGSLEAFF. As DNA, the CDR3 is TGCGCCAGCGGCTCCCTAGAGGCTTTCTTT.

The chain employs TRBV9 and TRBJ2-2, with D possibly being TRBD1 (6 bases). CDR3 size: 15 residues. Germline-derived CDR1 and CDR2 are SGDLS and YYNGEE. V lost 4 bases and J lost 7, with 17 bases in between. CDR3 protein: CASSTRGQGRGELFF. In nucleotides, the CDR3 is TGTGCCAGCAGCACCCGCGGGCAGGGGCGCGGGGAGCTGTTTTTT.

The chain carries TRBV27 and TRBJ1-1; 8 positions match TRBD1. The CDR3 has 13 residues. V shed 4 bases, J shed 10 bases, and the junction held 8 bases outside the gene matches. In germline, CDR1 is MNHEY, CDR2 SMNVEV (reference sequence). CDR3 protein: CASSSNQGAGAFF. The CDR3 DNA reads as TGTGCCAGCAGTTCAAATCAGGGGGCCGGAGCTTTCTTT.

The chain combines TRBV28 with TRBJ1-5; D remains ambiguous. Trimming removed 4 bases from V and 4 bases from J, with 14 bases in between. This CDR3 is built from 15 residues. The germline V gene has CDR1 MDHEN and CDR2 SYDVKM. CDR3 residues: CASSSLGPVNQPQHF. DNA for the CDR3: TGTGCCAGCAGTTCCCTAGGGCCCGTAAATCAGCCCCAGCATTTT.

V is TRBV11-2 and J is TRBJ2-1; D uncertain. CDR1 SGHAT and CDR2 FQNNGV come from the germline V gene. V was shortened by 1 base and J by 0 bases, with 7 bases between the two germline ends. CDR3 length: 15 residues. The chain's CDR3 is CASSLGFFSYNEQFF. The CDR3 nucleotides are TGTGCCAGCAGCTTAGGCTTCTTCTCCTACAATGAGCAGTTCTTC.

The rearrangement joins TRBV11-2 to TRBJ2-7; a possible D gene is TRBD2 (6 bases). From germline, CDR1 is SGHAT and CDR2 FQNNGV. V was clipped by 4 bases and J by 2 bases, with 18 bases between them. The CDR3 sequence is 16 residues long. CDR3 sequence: CASSSRETGRTYEQYF. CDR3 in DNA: TGTGCCAGCAGCTCACGAGAGACCGGGAGAACCTACGAGCAGTACTTC.

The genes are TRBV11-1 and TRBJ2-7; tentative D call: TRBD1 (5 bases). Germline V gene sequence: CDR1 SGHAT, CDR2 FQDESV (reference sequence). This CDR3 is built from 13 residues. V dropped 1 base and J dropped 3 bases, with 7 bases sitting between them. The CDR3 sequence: CASSLGTFYEQYF. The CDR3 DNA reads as TGTGCCAGCAGCTTAGGGACATTCTACGAGCAGTACTTC.

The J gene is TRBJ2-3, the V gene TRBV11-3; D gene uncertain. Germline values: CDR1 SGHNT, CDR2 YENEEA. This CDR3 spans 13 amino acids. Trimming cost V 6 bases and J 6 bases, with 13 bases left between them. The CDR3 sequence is CASSDWGGDTQYF. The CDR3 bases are TGTGCCAGCAGTGACTGGGGTGGGGATACGCAGTATTTT.

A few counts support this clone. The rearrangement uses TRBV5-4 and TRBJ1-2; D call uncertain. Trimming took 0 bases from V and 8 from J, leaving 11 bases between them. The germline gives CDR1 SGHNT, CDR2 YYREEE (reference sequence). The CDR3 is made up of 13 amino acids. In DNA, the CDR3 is TGTGCCAGCAGCTTGGTCCGGGCCCAAGGCTACACCTTC. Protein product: CASSLVRAQGYTF.

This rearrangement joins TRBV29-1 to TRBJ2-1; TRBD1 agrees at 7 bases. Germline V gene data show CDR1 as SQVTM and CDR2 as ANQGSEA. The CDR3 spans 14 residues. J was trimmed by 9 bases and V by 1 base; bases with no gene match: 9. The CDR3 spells CSVEGDREFGEQFF. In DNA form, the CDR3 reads TGCAGCGTTGAAGGAGACAGGGAATTCGGTGAGCAGTTCTTC.

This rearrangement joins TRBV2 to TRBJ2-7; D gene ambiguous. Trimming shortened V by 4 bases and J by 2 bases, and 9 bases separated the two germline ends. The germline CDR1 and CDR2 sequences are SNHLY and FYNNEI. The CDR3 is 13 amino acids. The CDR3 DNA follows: TGTGCCAGCAGTGCGCCTGAAACCTACGAGCAGTACTTC. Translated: CASSAPETYEQYF.

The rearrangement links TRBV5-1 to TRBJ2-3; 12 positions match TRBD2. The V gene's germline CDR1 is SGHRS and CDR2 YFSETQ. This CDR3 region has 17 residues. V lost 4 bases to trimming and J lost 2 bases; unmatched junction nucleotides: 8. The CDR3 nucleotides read TGCGCCAGCAGCACTAGGACTAGCGGGACCAACACAGATACGCAGTATTTT. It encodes CASSTRTSGTNTDTQYF.

The CDR3 nucleotides are TGTGCCAGCAGTTTTCTTCATGGGCAGGGGAGCAATCAGCCCCAGCATTTT. Protein: CASSFLHGQGSNQPQHF. The chain couples TRBV28 to TRBJ1-5, with D perhaps matching TRBD1 (6 bases). CDR3 length: 17 residues. Per germline, CDR1 MDHEN and CDR2 SYDVKM. Between the trimmed V and J ends, which lost 3 bases and 1 base, there was a span of 16 bases.